This T cell receptor beta chain was found in a study of cytomegalovirus exposure and HLA in healthy donors. Study details: Genotyping showed around 80% of 398 donors falling in the Caucasian-associated ancestry cluster. Regarding the study as a whole: In vitro, a few CMV-associated chains proved specific for CMV antigens. A later examination showed that TCR association rates differed by HLA locus, with DRB1 most and HLA-C fewest.

The PCR used 60 Vbeta and 13 Jbeta primers. Only in-frame clones appear in the TCRdb table, and some are missing; sequencing was by immunoSEQ multiplex PCR. The data hold about 270,000 clones, with around 65% observed a single time. In the case of this clone: Its specificity is not known.

Germline-derived CDR1 and CDR2 are ENHRY and SYGVKD. The CDR3 has 16 amino acids. After removal of 0 bases from V and 5 bases from J, the junction contained 7 bases not matched to a gene. The chain recombines TRBV10-3 with TRBJ1-1; 9 bases match TRBD1. The sequence derives from a female donor in good health and CMV-seronegative. Sequencing was performed on PBMCs. The CDR3 sequence is CAISESPQGARTEAFF. The CDR3, as DNA: TGTGCCATCAGTGAGTCACCACAGGGGGCGCGTACTGAAGCTTTCTTT.